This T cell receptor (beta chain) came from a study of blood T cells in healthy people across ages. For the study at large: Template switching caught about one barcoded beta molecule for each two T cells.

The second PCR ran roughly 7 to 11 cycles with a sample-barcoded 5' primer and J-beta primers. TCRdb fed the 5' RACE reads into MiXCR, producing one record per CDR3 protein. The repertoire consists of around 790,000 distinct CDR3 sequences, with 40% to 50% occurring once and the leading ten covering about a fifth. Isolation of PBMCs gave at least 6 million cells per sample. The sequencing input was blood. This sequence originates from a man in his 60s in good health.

This CDR3 reads CASSGGGTRGIDTQYF. Here the CDR3 DNA reads TGTGCCAGCAGTGGGGGCGGGACTAGAGGTATTGATACGCAGTATTTT. The chain recombines TRBV6-1 with TRBJ2-3, with 8 positions matching TRBD2. Unmatched junction bases numbered 12, after V lost 4 bases and J lost 6 bases. CDR1 MNHNS and CDR2 SASEGT come from the germline V gene. The CDR3 consists of 16 residues.